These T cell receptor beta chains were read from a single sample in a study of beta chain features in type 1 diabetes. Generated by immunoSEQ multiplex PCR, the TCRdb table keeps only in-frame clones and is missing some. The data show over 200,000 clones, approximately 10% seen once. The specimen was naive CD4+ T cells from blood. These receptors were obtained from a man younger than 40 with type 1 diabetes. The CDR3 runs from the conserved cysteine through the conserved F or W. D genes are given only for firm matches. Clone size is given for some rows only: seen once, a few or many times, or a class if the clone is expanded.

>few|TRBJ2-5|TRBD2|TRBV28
TGTGCCAGCAGTGCGCCAGGAGCGGGGGCAGGGGAGACCCAGTACTTC
CASSAPGAGAGETQYF
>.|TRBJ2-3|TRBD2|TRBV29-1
TGCAGCGTGGTTAGGAGAGGACTAGCGGGGGTCACAGATACGCAGTATTTT
CSVVRRGLAGVTDTQYF
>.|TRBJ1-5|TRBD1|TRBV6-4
TGTGCCAGCAGTGTTGGACAGGGGCGTCAGCCCCAGCATTTT
CASSVGQGRQPQHF
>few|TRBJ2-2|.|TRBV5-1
TGCGCCAGCCACGAGGGGGGGACGAGGACCGGGGAGCTGTTTTTT
CASHEGGTRTGELFF
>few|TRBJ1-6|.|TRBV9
TGTGCCAGCAGCGTAACGGACGGGAGCTCCTATAATTCACCCCTCCACTTT
CASSVTDGSSYNSPLHF
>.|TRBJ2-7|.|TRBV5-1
TGCGCCAGCAGCTTGGCGGGACACTACGAGCAGTACTTC
CASSLAGHYEQYF
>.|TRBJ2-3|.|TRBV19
TGTGCCAGTACGGACTACACAGATACGCAGTATTTT
CASTDYTDTQYF
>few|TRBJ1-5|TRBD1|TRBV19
TGTGCCAGTAGTATTGCAGGGGGCGATCAGCCCCAGCATTTT
CASSIAGGDQPQHF
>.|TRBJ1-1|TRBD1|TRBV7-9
TGTGCCAGCAGCTTAAGGACAGGGCCTGAAGCTTTCTTT
CASSLRTGPEAFF
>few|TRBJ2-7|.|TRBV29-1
TGCAGCGTTGGGGGCCGGACACAAGCCTACGAGCAGTACTTC
CSVGGRTQAYEQYF
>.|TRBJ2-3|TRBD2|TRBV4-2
TGTGCCAGCAGCCACGCCCCAGCGGGGGGTGATACGCAGTATTTT
CASSHAPAGGDTQYF
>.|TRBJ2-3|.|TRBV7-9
TGTGCCAGCAGCTTAGGTGGGGCCTCAGATACGCAGTATTTT
CASSLGGASDTQYF
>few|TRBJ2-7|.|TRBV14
TGTGCCAGCAGCCAAGTGTTCCTAGCGTTTCTCCTGGGGCAGTACTTC
CASSQVFLAFLLGQYF
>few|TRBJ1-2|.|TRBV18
TGTGCCAGCTCAGAGGTCAAGGGGTTTCTTTATGGCTACACCTTC
CASSEVKGFLYGYTF
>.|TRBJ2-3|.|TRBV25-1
TGTGCCAGCAGTGAATTCGGCACAGATACGCAGTATTTT
CASSEFGTDTQYF
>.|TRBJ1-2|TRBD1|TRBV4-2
TGTGCCAGCAGCCAACAAGTGGGGACAGGGTTCTATGGCTACACCTTC
CASSQQVGTGFYGYTF
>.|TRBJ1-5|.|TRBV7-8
TGTGCCAGCAGCTTAGGAAACGGAGATCAGCCCCAGCATTTT
CASSLGNGDQPQHF
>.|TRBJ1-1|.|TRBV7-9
TGTGCCAGCAGCCCCCCAGGCTCTGAAGCTTTCTTT
CASSPPGSEAFF
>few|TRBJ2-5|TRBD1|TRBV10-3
TGTGCCATCAGTGAGACGGGACAGGGGGAAGAGACCCAGTACTTC
CAISETGQGEETQYF
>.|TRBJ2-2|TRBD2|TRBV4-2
TGTGCCAGCAGCCAAGAAGCGGGGGGGCGGACCGGGGAGCTGTTTTTT
CASSQEAGGRTGELFF
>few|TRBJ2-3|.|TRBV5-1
TGCGCCAGCAGCTTCGAGGAGGACCTGAGCACAGATACGCAGTATTTT
CASSFEEDLSTDTQYF
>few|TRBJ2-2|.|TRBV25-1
TGTGCCAGCACTCCTAGTCGTTCTCCCGGGGAGCTGTTTTTT
CASTPSRSPGELFF
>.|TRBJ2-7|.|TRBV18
TGTGCCAGCTCACTTCGAGGGCAGCCCATCCACGAGCAGTACTTC
CASSLRGQPIHEQYF
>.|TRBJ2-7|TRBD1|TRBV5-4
TGTGCCAGCAGCTTCGAGGACAGGGCTTTCGAGCAGTACTTC
CASSFEDRAFEQYF
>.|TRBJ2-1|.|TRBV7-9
TGTGCCAGCAGCTTAGCTAGAAGCAATGAGCAGTTCTTC
CASSLARSNEQFF
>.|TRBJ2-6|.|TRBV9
TGTGCCAGCAGCGTTGGAGGGTACTCTGGGGCCAACGTCCTGACTTTC
CASSVGGYSGANVLTF
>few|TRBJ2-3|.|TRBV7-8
TGTGCCAGCAGCTTTAGTCCCACGTTAGATACGCAGTATTTT
CASSFSPTLDTQYF
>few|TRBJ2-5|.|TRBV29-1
TGCAGCGCGTCGGGACAAACCCAAGAGACCCAGTACTTC
CSASGQTQETQYF
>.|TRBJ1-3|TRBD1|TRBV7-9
TGTGCCAGCAGCTTGTACAGGGGGCCTGGAAACACCATATATTTT
CASSLYRGPGNTIYF
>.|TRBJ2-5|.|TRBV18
TGTGCCAGCTCGATCGGGGGTAGAGAGACCCAGTACTTC
CASSIGGRETQYF